This entry describes one T cell receptor beta chain. Its specificity is not known. The PCR used 60 Vbeta and 13 Jbeta primers. Repertoires were generated with immunoSEQ multiplex PCR, while TCRdb's copy carries only in-frame clones and drops some. The sample lists roughly 160,000 clones; approximately 80% were seen once. These data are taken from a study of cytomegalovirus exposure and HLA in healthy donors. Study-wide results and caveats: There was a cluster of highly shared sequence variants that was likely a sequencing artifact. The study designated fewer than 200 TCR beta chains cytomegalovirus-associated.

The material sequenced was PBMCs. This sequence was found in a woman aged 45-65 years in good health and CMV-seronegative.

The chain's CDR3 is CASRTTGSASGANVLTF. CDR3 coding DNA: TGCGCCAGCAGAACGACAGGATCTGCCTCTGGGGCCAACGTCCTGACTTTC. The rearrangement uses TRBV5-1 and TRBJ2-6; weak D call: TRBD1 (6 bases). Per germline, CDR1 SGHRS and CDR2 YFSETQ. This CDR3 is 17 amino acids long. Trimming shortened V by 5 bases and J by 0 bases, and 15 bases separated the two germline ends. The variable domain in full, completed from reference TRBV5-1 and TRBJ2-6, reads KAGVTQTPRYLIKTRGQQVTLSCSPISGHRSVSWYQQTPGQGLQFLFEYFSETQRNKGNFPGRFSGRQFSNSRSEMNVSTLELGDSALYLCASRTTGSASGANVLTFGAGSRLTVL.